These T cell receptor beta chains were read from a single sample in a study of early T cells in non-severe SARS-CoV-2 infection. TCRdb re-called the 5' RACE reads through MiXCR, storing one row per CDR3 protein. This sample carries some 40,000 distinct CDR3 sequences, roughly 8% of them seen once, and the ten largest clones take around 12%. This specimen was whole blood, taken at baseline. The receptor set was obtained from an adult who was a healthcare worker with PCR-confirmed SARS-CoV-2 infection or an uninfected control (not recorded which). Each CDR3 is given with its conserved first and last residue. A D gene is named only where the DNA matches it firmly. Only some rows state a clone size, as once, few, many or a class for expanded clones.

>.|TRBV19|TRBJ2-3|.
TGTGCCAGTAGTGGACACCGACGGTCCCTCGGCACAGATACGCAGTATTTT
CASSGHRRSLGTDTQYF
>few|TRBV2|TRBJ1-6|.
TGTGCCAGCAGTGTATACAGTAGTTCACCCCTCCACTTT
CASSVYSSSPLHF
>many|TRBV10-2|TRBJ1-1|.
TGCGCCAGCAGCAAGACAGTTGGCACTGAAGCTTTCTTT
CASSKTVGTEAFF
>few|TRBV29-1|TRBJ2-7|.
TGCAGCGTTGATCTTGGGCAGAGCTCCTACGAGCAGTACTTC
CSVDLGQSSYEQYF
>.|TRBV10-1|TRBJ2-2|.
TGCGCCAGCAGTCCCCGAACAGGGTTTTCCGGGGAGCTGTTTTTT
CASSPRTGFSGELFF
>few|TRBV5-6|TRBJ2-3|.
TGTGCCAGCAGCCCCACAGGGTCTGCAGCAGATACGCAGTATTTT
CASSPTGSAADTQYF
>.|TRBV20-1|TRBJ2-7|.
TGCAGTGCTAGTGAGTTCCGCAGAGGTGGTAACGAGCAGTACTTC
CSASEFRRGGNEQYF
>many|TRBV20-1|TRBJ1-6|TRBD1
TGCAGTGCTAGAGATCCCCTGGGGCAGGGGGCAGTGAATTCACCCCTCCACTTT
CSARDPLGQGAVNSPLHF
>many|TRBV18|TRBJ2-1|.
TGTGCCAGCTCACCACCGAAGTCCTACAATGAGCAGTTCTTC
CASSPPKSYNEQFF
>.|TRBV28|TRBJ2-3|.
TGTGCCAGCAGTCTTTATCAAGGGGCCACAGATACGCAGTATTTT
CASSLYQGATDTQYF
>few|TRBV18|TRBJ2-1|.
TGTGCCAGCTCACCCCCGGCGTGGAGTGAGCAGTTCTTC
CASSPPAWSEQFF
>many|TRBV28|TRBJ2-5|TRBD1
TGTGCCAGCACCAGGGACAGGGCTGAGGAGACCCAGTACTTC
CASTRDRAEETQYF
>many|TRBV29-1|TRBJ2-5|TRBD1
TGCAGCGTTGGAGTGGACAGGGGAGGCAAGACCCAGTACTTC
CSVGVDRGGKTQYF
>many|TRBV4-3|TRBJ2-7|.
TGCGCCAGCAGCCAAGGAGCGGGCTACGAGCAGTACTTC
CASSQGAGYEQYF
>.|TRBV6-2/TRBV6-3|TRBJ2-2|.
TGTGCCAGCAGTTACATAAGGACACAGACTTCGCCGTTTTTT
CASSYIRTQTSPFF
>many|TRBV7-6|TRBJ2-7|.
TGTGCCAGCAGCTTAGAGAAAGGCCCAGCCTACGAGCAGTACTTC
CASSLEKGPAYEQYF
>.|TRBV6-1|TRBJ2-4|TRBD1
TGTGCCAGCAGCCATTCACAGGGGTCGGGGTCGGACATTCAGTACTTC
CASSHSQGSGSDIQYF
>many|TRBV3-1|TRBJ2-3|.
TGTGCCAGCAGCCAAGGTCCTCTAGACTCAGATACGCAGTATTTT
CASSQGPLDSDTQYF
>.|TRBV6-1|TRBJ2-5|.
TGTGCCCCCGGGGCAGGGATGGGAGAGACCCAGTACTTC
CAPGAGMGETQYF
>.|TRBV6-6|TRBJ2-5|.
TGTGCCAGCAGTTACTCGCCGGGCCTTGAAGAGACCCAGTACTTC
CASSYSPGLEETQYF
>.|TRBV3-1|TRBJ1-2|.
TGTGCCAGCAGCCACCCAATCTGGGGCTACACCTTC
CASSHPIWGYTF
>few|TRBV4-3|TRBJ2-1|.
TGCGCCAGCAGCCAACAGCAGGGAGGATTCTCCTACAATGAGCAGTTCTTC
CASSQQQGGFSYNEQFF
>few|TRBV4-1|TRBJ2-7|.
TGCGCCAGCAGCCAACCAACCGCCCGGACCGCTGACTGGGTCGAGCAGTACTTC
CASSQPTARTADWVEQYF
>few|TRBV27|TRBJ1-6|TRBD1
TGTGCCAGCAGACCTGACAGGGGGCCCTCACCCCTCCACTTT
CASRPDRGPSPLHF
>.|TRBV4-2|TRBJ1-1|TRBD1
TGTGCCAGCAGCCAAGTTGCCACAGGGGGCCCCCCCGACACTGAAGCTTTCTTT
CASSQVATGGPPDTEAFF
>.|TRBV9|TRBJ2-2|.
TGTGCCAGCAGCGTAGGCCCAGGGACGGGGGCGAACACCGGGGAGCTGTTTTTT
CASSVGPGTGANTGELFF
>many|TRBV16|TRBJ2-1|TRBD2
TGTGCCAGCACCCCCGAACTTGGCGCGGGGGGGCCTATCTATGAGCAGTTCTTC
CASTPELGAGGPIYEQFF
>.|TRBV7-9|TRBJ2-7|.
TGTGCCAGCAGCTTAGCCGTTCGCTCCTACGAGCAGTACTTC
CASSLAVRSYEQYF
>many|TRBV7-6|TRBJ2-1|TRBD2
TGTGCCAGCAGCTGGGGACTAGCGGGGGGGCCGATCAATGAGCAGTTCTTC
CASSWGLAGGPINEQFF
>.|TRBV6-6|TRBJ1-6|.
TGTGCCAGCCTCCTAGGGACACATTCACCCCTCCACTTT
CASLLGTHSPLHF
>few|TRBV6-1|TRBJ2-7|TRBD2
TGTGCCAGCAGTGAAGCTCTAGCGGGGGCCTACGAGCAGTACTTC
CASSEALAGAYEQYF
>many|TRBV20-1|TRBJ2-7|.
TGCAGTGCCACAACAGGGCCCTACGAGCAGTACTTC
CSATTGPYEQYF
>many|TRBV19|TRBJ1-3|.
TGTGCCAGTAGTACCCAAGACAGAGCCCTCTCTGGAAACACCATATATTTT
CASSTQDRALSGNTIYF
>many|TRBV9|TRBJ1-3|.
TGTGCCAGCTCTCACGCCAGGTCGGGAAACACCATATATTTT
CASSHARSGNTIYF
>many|TRBV7-9|TRBJ1-5|TRBD1
TGTGCCAGCAGCAGTGCGACAGGGGCAGGGCATCAGCCCCAGCATTTT
CASSSATGAGHQPQHF
>.|TRBV25-1|TRBJ1-4|TRBD1
TGTGCCAGCAGTGAATTTGCACAGGGGGGAAAACTGTTTTTT
CASSEFAQGGKLFF
>few|TRBV2|TRBJ2-7|.
TGTGCCAGCAGTGAAAGGCAGGAGGTCTCCTACGAGCAGTACTTC
CASSERQEVSYEQYF
>few|TRBV12-3/TRBV12-4|TRBJ2-3|.
TGTGCCAGCACGGCAGGGGGGAATACGCAGTATTTT
CASTAGGNTQYF
>few|TRBV20-1|TRBJ2-1|.
TGCAGTGCTAGAGATGGGTGGGGCGGGAACCACAATGAGCAGTTCTTC
CSARDGWGGNHNEQFF
>.|TRBV20-1|TRBJ2-7|TRBD2
TGCAGTGCTAGCGGGGGGGTCTACGAGCAGTACTTC
CSASGGVYEQYF
>.|TRBV7-2|TRBJ1-1|TRBD1
TGTGCCAGCAGCCCAAAAACAGGGGGTGTACTAACTCGAACGGCTGAAGCTTTCTTT
CASSPKTGGVLTRTAEAFF
>few|TRBV20-1|TRBJ2-7|.
TGCAGTGCTAGGGTCTCGACGTCGTACGAGCAGTACTTC
CSARVSTSYEQYF
>many|TRBV7-3|TRBJ2-3|.
TGTGCCAGCAGCTATCCCCCCCTAGGTACGCAGTATTTT
CASSYPPLGTQYF
>few|TRBV9|TRBJ2-3|.
TGTGCCAGCAGCGTAGAGGGGGGGCCCGGCACAGATACGCAGTATTTT
CASSVEGGPGTDTQYF
>many|TRBV5-1|TRBJ2-3|TRBD2
TGCGCCAGCAGCCACCTAGCGGGACATAGCACAGATACGCAGTATTTT
CASSHLAGHSTDTQYF
>few|TRBV5-4|TRBJ2-3|.
TGTGCCAGCAGCTACGTGCCCCGCAAGAAGACAGATACGCAGTATTTT
CASSYVPRKKTDTQYF
>.|TRBV6-5|TRBJ2-7|TRBD1
TGTGCCAGCAGTCTGCAGACAGGGAGCTCCTACGAGCAGTACTTC
CASSLQTGSSYEQYF
>.|TRBV20-1|TRBJ1-6|.
TGCAGTGCTAGTGGTTGGGACCGAGATTCACCCCTCCACTTT
CSASGWDRDSPLHF
>many|TRBV9|TRBJ2-3|.
TGTGCCAGCAGCGTAGAGGGTAGCACAGATACGCAGTATTTT
CASSVEGSTDTQYF